This T cell receptor (beta chain) came from a study of shared clonotypes between healthy human individuals. From CD4+ cells came CD45RA+ naive and CD45RA-negative memory subsets. This CDR3 region has 15 residues. V lost 4 bases, J lost 4 bases, and 16 bases lay in between. The germline gives CDR1 SNHLY, CDR2 FYNNEI. Libraries were prepared by immunoSEQ multiplex PCR; TCRdb keeps only in-frame clonotypes and omits some of them. The data contain about 2.4 million clones, roughly 93% of them singletons. The chain couples TRBV2 to TRBJ1-2; D might be TRBD1 (5 bases). The TCR originated in a man younger than 35 in good health. Some clones in this sample may be carry-over from other donors' samples. Sequences were obtained from naive CD4+ T cells from PBMCs. Subset indicated: CD45RA+ positively selected. The CDR3 DNA reads TGTGCCAGCAGTGGGGAACGGGGGGAGACCTATGGCTACACCTTC. It codes for CASSGERGETYGYTF.